This TCR beta chain was obtained from a study of control samples from healthy donors and cancer patients. This CDR3 has 13 amino acids. Germline CDR1 reads MNHEY; CDR2 reads SMNVEV (reference sequence). V lost 0 bases and J 3 bases, leaving 5 bases between the germline ends. Using immunoSEQ multiplex PCR, the repertoire was profiled, and TCRdb retains in-frame clones only, with some absent. The sample includes about 84,000 clones, 84% seen only once; the top ten take under 14%. V is TRBV27 and J is TRBJ1-1, with D unresolved. The source material was PBMCs. This TCR was sampled from a man in his 60s with head and neck cancer. This chain's CDR3 is CASSLSPDTEAFF. For the CDR3, the DNA is TGTGCCAGCAGTTTATCGCCTGACACTGAAGCTTTCTTT.